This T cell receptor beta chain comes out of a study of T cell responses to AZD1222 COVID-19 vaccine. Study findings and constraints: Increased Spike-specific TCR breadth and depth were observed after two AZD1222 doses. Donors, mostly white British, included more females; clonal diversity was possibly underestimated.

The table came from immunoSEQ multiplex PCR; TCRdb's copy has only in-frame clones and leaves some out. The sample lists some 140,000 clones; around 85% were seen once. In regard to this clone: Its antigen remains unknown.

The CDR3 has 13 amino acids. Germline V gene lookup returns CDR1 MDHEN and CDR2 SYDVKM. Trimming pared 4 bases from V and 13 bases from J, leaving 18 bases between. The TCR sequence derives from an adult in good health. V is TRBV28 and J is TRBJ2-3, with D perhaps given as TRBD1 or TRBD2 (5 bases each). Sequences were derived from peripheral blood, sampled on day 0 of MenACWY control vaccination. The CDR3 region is CASSSPPRGQEYF. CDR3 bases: TGTGCCAGCAGTTCCCCGCCGAGGGGCCAAGAGTATTTT. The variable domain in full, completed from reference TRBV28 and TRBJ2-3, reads DVKVTQSSRYLVKRTGEKVFLECVQDMDHENMFWYRQDPGLGLRLIYFSYDVKMKEKGDIPEGYSVSREKKERFSLILESASTNQTSMYLCASSSPPRGQEYFGPGTRLTVL.